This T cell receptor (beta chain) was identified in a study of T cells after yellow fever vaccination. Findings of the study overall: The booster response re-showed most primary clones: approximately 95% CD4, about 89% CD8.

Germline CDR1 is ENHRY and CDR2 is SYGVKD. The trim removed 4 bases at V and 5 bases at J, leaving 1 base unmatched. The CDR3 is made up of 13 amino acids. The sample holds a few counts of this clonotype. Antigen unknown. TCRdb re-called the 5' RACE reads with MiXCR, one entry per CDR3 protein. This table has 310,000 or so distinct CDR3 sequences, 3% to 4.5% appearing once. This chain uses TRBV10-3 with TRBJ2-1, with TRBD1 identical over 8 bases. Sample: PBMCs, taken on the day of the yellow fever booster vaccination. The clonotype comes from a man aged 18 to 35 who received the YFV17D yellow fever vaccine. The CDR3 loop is CAISVGQDNEQFF. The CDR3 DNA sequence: TGTGCCATCAGTGTGGGACAGGACAATGAGCAGTTCTTC.